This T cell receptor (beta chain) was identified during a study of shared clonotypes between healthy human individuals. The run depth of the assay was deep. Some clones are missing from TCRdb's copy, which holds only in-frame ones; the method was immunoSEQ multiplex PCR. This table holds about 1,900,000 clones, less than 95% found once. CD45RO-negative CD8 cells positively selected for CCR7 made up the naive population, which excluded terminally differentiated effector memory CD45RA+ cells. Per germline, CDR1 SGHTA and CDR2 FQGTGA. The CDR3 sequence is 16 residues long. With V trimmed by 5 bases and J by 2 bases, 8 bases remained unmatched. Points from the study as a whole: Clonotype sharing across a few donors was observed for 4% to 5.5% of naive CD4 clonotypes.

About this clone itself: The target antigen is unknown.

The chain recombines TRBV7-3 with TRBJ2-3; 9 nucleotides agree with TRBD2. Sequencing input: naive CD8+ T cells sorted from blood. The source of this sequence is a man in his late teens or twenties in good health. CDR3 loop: CASSTSSGGPTDTQYF. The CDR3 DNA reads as TGTGCCAGCAGCACGAGTAGCGGGGGCCCCACAGATACGCAGTATTTT.